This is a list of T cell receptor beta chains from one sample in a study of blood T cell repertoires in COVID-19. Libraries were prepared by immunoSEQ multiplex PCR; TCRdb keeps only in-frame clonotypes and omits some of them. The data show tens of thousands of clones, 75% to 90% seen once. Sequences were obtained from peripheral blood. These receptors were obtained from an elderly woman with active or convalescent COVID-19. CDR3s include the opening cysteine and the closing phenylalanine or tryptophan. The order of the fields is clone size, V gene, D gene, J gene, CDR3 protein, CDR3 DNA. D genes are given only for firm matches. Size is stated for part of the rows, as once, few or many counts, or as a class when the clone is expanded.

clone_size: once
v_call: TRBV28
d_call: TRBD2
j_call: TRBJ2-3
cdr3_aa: CASSYSGRAIDTQYF
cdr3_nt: TGTGCCAGCAGCTATAGCGGGAGGGCCATTGATACGCAGTATTTT

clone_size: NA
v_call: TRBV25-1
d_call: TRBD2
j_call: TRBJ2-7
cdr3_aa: CASSAGTSGTYEQYF
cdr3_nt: TGTGCCAGCAGCGCCGGGACTAGCGGGACCTACGAGCAGTACTTC

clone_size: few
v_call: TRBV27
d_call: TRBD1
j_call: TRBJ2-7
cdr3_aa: CASSLVQGGYEQYF
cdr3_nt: TGTGCCAGCAGTTTAGTACAGGGGGGCTACGAGCAGTACTTC

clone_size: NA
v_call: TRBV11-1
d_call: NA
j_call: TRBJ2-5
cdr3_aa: CASSLAASAQETQYF
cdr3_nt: TGTGCCAGCAGCTTAGCGGCTAGCGCTCAAGAGACCCAGTACTTC

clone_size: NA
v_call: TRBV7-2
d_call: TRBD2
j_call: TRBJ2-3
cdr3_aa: CASSFNGLAGGRGDTQYF
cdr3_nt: TGTGCCAGCAGTTTCAACGGACTAGCGGGGGGCCGGGGAGATACGCAGTATTTT

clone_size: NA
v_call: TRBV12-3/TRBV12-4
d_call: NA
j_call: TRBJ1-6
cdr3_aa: CASSLPVSPLHF
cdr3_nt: TGTGCCAGCAGTTTGCCGGTTTCACCCCTCCACTTT

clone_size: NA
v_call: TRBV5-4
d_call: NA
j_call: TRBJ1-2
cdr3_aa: CASSSRDYGYTF
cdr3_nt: TGTGCCAGCAGCTCGAGGGACTATGGCTACACCTTC

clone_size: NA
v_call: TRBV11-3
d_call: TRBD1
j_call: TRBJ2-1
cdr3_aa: CASSLGTAKNNEQFF
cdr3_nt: TGTGCCAGCAGCCTAGGGACAGCAAAGAACAATGAGCAGTTCTTC

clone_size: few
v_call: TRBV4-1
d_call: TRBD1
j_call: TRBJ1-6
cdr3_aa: CASSLPDRAYSPLHF
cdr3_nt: TGCGCCAGCAGCCTACCCGACAGGGCGTATTCACCCCTCCACTTT

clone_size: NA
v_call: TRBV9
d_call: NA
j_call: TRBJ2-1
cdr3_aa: CASTPEDPRGEQFF
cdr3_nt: TGTGCCAGCACCCCGGAGGACCCCAGAGGGGAGCAGTTCTTC

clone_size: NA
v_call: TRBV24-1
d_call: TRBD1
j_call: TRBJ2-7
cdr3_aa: CATSDSRTGDGEQYF
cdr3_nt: TGTGCCACCAGTGATTCCCGGACAGGGGATGGTGAGCAGTACTTC